This paragraph covers one TCR beta chain sequence. The record originates from a study of shared clonotypes between healthy human individuals. CDR3 size: 17 residues. V lost 0 bases, J lost 0 bases, and 12 bases lay in between. The germline V gene encodes CDR1 LGHNA and CDR2 YNFKEQ. At the deep level, the assay was run. Authors' processing steps: Quality scores were absent from the junction-only immunoSEQ sequences, so filtering differed. Assay: immunoSEQ multiplex PCR; the TCRdb copy retains only in-frame clones and omits some. D and trimming were read from the DNA, whereas the V and J calls and clone size are those reported in that table. The sample holds around 500,000 clones; 79% are singletons and the top ten take roughly 12%. Those who donated, Caucasian adults without exception, all lived in Nashville, Tennessee. In unsorted samples, genomic DNA was obtained using 90 million or so PBMCs.

The sequencing sample was made of PBMCs. The chain employs TRBV4-2 and TRBJ1-5; the D gene is possibly TRBD1 (5 bases). The TCR sequence derives from a woman aged 40 to 49 in good health. Some clones in this sample may be carry-over from other donors' samples. The DNA for the CDR3 is TGTGCCAGCAGCCAAGAAGACAGTTTTTATAGCAATCAGCCCCAGCATTTT. Translation: CASSQEDSFYSNQPQHF.